The 2 T cell receptor beta chains below come from one sample, sequenced in a study of shared clonotypes between healthy human individuals. TCRdb keeps only in-frame clones here, not all; method: immunoSEQ multiplex PCR. The sample shows some 2,500,000 clones, 93% of them seen only once. Sequenced: naive CD4+ T cells from PBMCs. The subset is: CD45RA+ positively selected. The receptor set was obtained from a man younger than 30 in good health. Some clones in this sample may be carry-over from other donors' samples.

To note about this clone: At the DNA level, this CDR3 is encoded by other sequences in the same sample as well. The rearrangement joins TRBV28 to TRBJ1-1; D is undetermined. V was clipped by 5 bases and J by 1 base, with 11 bases between them. The CDR3 spans 14 residues. The germline V gene has CDR1 MDHEN and CDR2 SYDVKM. The CDR3 sequence is CASSPGRTNTEAFF. In DNA, the CDR3 is TGTGCCAGCAGTCCCGGACGGACGAACACTGAAGCTTTCTTT. Looking up the rest from reference TRBV28 and TRBJ1-1 gives the full variable domain: DVKVTQSSRYLVKRTGEKVFLECVQDMDHENMFWYRQDPGLGLRLIYFSYDVKMKEKGDIPEGYSVSREKKERFSLILESASTNQTSMYLCASSPGRTNTEAFFGQGTRLTVV.

V is TRBV28 and J is TRBJ2-1, with 9 bases aligning to TRBD1. Germline CDR1 reads MDHEN; CDR2 reads SYDVKM. Unmatched junction bases numbered 20, after V lost 3 bases and J lost 8 bases. CDR3 length equals 19 residues. CDR3 amino acids: CASSLRIEGTGSGRDEQFF. The DNA of the CDR3 is TGTGCCAGCAGTTTGCGAATTGAGGGGACAGGGTCGGGAAGGGATGAGCAGTTCTTC. The full variable domain, rest sourced from reference TRBV28 and TRBJ2-1, is DVKVTQSSRYLVKRTGEKVFLECVQDMDHENMFWYRQDPGLGLRLIYFSYDVKMKEKGDIPEGYSVSREKKERFSLILESASTNQTSMYLCASSLRIEGTGSGRDEQFFGPGTRLTVL.